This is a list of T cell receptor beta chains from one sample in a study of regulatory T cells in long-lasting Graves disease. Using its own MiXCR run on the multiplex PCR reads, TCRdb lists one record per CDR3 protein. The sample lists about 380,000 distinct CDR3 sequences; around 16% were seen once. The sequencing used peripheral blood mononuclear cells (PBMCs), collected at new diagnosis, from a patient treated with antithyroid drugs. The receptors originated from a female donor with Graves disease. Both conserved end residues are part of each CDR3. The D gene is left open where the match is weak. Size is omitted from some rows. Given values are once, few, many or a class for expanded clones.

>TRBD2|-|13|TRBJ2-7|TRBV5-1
CASSTSGSYEQYF
TGCGCCAGCAGCACTAGCGGGAGTTACGAGCAGTACTTC
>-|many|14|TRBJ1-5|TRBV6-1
CASSPGQTPKPQHF
TGTGCCAGCAGCCCTGGACAGACACCTAAGCCCCAGCATTTT
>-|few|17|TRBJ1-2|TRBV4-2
CASSRRDRTEDPYGYTF
TGTGCCAGCAGCCGGCGGGATCGGACTGAGGATCCTTATGGCTACACCTTC
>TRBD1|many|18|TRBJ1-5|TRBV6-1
CASTGTGGSLGYNQPQHF
TGTGCCAGCACCGGGACAGGGGGTTCACTAGGCTACAATCAGCCCCAGCATTTT
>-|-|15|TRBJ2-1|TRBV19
CASTDSGGYYNEQFF
TGTGCCAGTACCGATAGCGGTGGGTACTACAATGAGCAGTTCTTC
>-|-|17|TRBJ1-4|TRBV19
CASKAERQGQMNEKLFF
TGTGCCAGTAAGGCGGAGCGGCAGGGTCAAATGAATGAAAAACTGTTTTTT
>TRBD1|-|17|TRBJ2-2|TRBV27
CASGVSTGTANTGELFF
TGTGCCAGCGGAGTCTCTACCGGGACAGCGAACACCGGGGAGCTGTTTTTT
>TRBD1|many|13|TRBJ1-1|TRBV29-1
CSASGTVNTEAFF
TGCAGCGCATCCGGGACAGTTAACACTGAAGCTTTCTTT
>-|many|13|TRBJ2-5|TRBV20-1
CSARFDTQETQYF
TGCAGTGCTAGATTTGACACTCAAGAGACCCAGTACTTC
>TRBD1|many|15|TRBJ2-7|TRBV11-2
CASRPTTGTGHEQYF
TGTGCCAGCAGACCTACCACCGGGACAGGGCACGAGCAGTACTTC
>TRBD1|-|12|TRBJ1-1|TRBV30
CAYTGDRSEAFF
TGTGCCTACACAGGGGATCGGTCTGAAGCTTTCTTT
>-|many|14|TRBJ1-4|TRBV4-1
CASSPLPAGEKLFF
TGCGCCAGCAGCCCCCTTCCGGCGGGGGAAAAACTGTTTTTT
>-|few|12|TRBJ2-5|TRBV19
CASSVTEETQYF
TGTGCCAGTAGTGTGACAGAAGAGACCCAGTACTTC
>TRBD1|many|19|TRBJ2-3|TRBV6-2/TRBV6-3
CASSSKTGSALFGGDTQYF
TGTGCCAGCAGTTCCAAGACAGGGAGTGCCCTTTTTGGAGGAGATACGCAGTATTTT
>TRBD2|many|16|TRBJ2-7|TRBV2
CASSGTSGRLHYEQYF
TGTGCCAGCAGTGGGACTAGCGGGAGACTCCACTACGAGCAGTACTTC
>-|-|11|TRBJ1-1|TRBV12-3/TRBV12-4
CASSTVREAFF
TGTGCCAGCAGTACAGTGAGAGAAGCTTTCTTT
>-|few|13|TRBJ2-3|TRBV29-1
CSYLEAAPDTQYF
TGCAGCTACCTCGAGGCCGCCCCAGATACGCAGTATTTT
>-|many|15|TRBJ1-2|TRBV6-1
CASSEAIVTVYGYTF
TGTGCCAGCAGTGAAGCAATAGTTACAGTCTATGGCTACACCTTC
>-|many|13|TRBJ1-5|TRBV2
CASSGDSNQPQHF
TGTGCCAGCAGTGGGGACAGCAATCAGCCCCAGCATTTT
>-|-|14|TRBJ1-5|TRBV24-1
CATSDRRGNQPQHF
TGTGCCACCAGTGATCGGCGGGGCAATCAGCCCCAGCATTTT
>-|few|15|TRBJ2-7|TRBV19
CASSTRGTQADEQYF
TGTGCCAGTAGTACCCGCGGGACCCAAGCTGACGAGCAGTACTTC
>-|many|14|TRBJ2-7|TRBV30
CAWSAGTAAYEQYF
TGTGCCTGGAGTGCCGGGACGGCTGCCTACGAGCAGTACTTC
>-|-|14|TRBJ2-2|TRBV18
CASSQQRNTGELFF
TGTGCCAGCTCTCAGCAGCGGAACACCGGGGAGCTGTTTTTT
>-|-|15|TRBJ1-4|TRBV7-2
CASSPRIATNEKLFF
TGTGCCAGCAGCCCCCGCATAGCAACTAATGAAAAACTGTTTTTT
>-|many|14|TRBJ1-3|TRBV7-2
CASSSPYKGNTIYF
TGTGCCAGCAGCTCGCCTTACAAAGGAAACACCATATATTTT
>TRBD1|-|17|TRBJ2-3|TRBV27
CASSINPGQGERDTQYF
TGTGCCAGCAGTATCAATCCGGGACAGGGGGAAAGGGATACGCAGTATTTT
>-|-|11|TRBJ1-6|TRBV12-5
CASGTWAPLHF
TGTGCTAGTGGTACGTGGGCACCCCTCCACTTT
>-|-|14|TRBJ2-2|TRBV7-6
CASSLYGVTGELFF
TGTGCCAGCAGCTTATATGGCGTCACCGGGGAGCTGTTTTTT
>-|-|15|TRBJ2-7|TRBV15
CATSRGGGLEYEQYF
TGTGCCACCAGCAGAGGGGGCGGCTTAGAGTACGAGCAGTACTTC
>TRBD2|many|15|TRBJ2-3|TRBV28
CASSLGGSGTDTQYF
TGCGCCAGCAGCTTAGGCGGGAGCGGCACAGATACGCAGTATTTT
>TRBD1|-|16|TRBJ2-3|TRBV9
CASSSGGQGMADTQYF
TGTGCCAGCAGCTCCGGTGGACAGGGGATGGCAGATACGCAGTATTTT
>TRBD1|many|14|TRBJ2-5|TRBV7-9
CASSLDRGDETQYF
TGTGCCAGCAGCTTGGACAGGGGGGATGAGACCCAGTACTTC
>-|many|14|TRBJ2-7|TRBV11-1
CASSFRTRSYEQYF
TGTGCCAGCAGCTTCAGGACCCGCTCCTACGAGCAGTACTTC
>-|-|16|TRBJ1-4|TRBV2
CASSDSDSATNEKLFF
TGTGCCAGCAGTGATTCCGACAGCGCAACTAATGAAAAACTGTTTTTT
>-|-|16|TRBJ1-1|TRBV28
CASTPSPGEFNTEAFF
TGTGCCAGCACCCCCTCCCCAGGGGAGTTTAACACTGAAGCTTTCTTT
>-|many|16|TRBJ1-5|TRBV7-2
CASSPYGGHSNQPQHF
TGTGCCAGCAGCCCTTACGGGGGTCATAGCAATCAGCCCCAGCATTTT
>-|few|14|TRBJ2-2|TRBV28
CASSSGLHTGELFF
TGTGCCAGCAGTTCGGGACTGCACACCGGGGAGCTGTTTTTT
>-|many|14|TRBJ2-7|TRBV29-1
CSVPSLGTDGEQYF
TGCAGCGTTCCCTCCCTCGGAACAGATGGCGAGCAGTACTTC
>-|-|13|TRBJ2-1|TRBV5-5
CVSSLAGGDEQFF
TGTGTCAGCAGCTTAGCCGGGGGAGACGAGCAGTTCTTC